These 20 T cell receptor beta chains share one sample of origin, sequenced in a study of cytomegalovirus exposure and HLA in healthy donors. Use of 60 Vbeta and 13 Jbeta primers characterized the PCR. Generated by immunoSEQ multiplex PCR, the TCRdb table keeps only in-frame clones and is missing some. The sample lists some 120,000 clones, nearly 80% occurring once. Sequenced input: PBMCs. These receptors were obtained from a middle-aged woman in good health and CMV-seronegative.

This chain links TRBV18 with TRBJ2-2, with TRBD1 as a possible D gene (6 bases). The CDR3 sequence is 13 residues long. Germline CDR1 KGHSH, CDR2 LQKENI. The V end was cut by 4 bases, the J end by 8 bases, with 11 bases between. The CDR3: CASSLDSIGELFF. In DNA, the CDR3 is TGTGCCAGCTCACTGGACAGTATTGGGGAGCTGTTTTTT.

The chain recombines TRBV18 with TRBJ2-2; no clear D. The CDR3 contains 15 residues. Germline V gene lookup returns CDR1 KGHSH and CDR2 LQKENI. The germline V and J ends were trimmed by 5 bases and 1 base, with 11 bases remaining between them. The CDR3 spells CASSTEHLNTGELFF. CDR3 nucleotide sequence: TGTGCCAGCTCAACCGAGCACTTGAACACCGGGGAGCTGTTTTTT. Complete variable domain (other parts from reference TRBV18 and TRBJ2-2): NAGVMQNPRHLVRRRGQEARLRCSPMKGHSHVYWYRQLPEEGLKFMVYLQKENIIDESGMPKERFSAEFPKEGPSILRIQQVVRGDSAAYFCASSTEHLNTGELFFGEGSRLTVL.

CDR3 DNA sequence: TGTGCCAGCAGCTTTGGGCCCCGACTAGCGTGGTCGTCGGGGGCCAACGTCCTGACTTTC. It translates to CASSFGPRLAWSSGANVLTF. This chain uses TRBV7-8 with TRBJ2-6; TRBD2 matches at 8 bases. The junction had 17 bases not matched to a gene; V was cut back by 3 bases and J by 4 bases. The germline V gene encodes CDR1 SGHVS and CDR2 FQNEAQ. This CDR3 is 20 amino acids long.

The chain carries TRBV6-6 and TRBJ2-3; no clear D gene. The CDR3 consists of 13 residues. V was cut by 7 bases and J by 6 bases, with 14 bases left in between. CDR1 is MNHNY and CDR2 is SVGAGI in the germline V gene (reference sequence). DNA of the CDR3: TGTGCCAGCATACACGTTCGCCGTGATACGCAGTATTTT. As protein: CASIHVRRDTQYF.

The chain uses TRBV27 and TRBJ1-4, with 7 bases aligning to TRBD1. Germline assignment: CDR1 MNHEY and CDR2 SMNVEV (reference sequence). The CDR3 totals 13 residues. J gave up 4 bases and V 8 bases, and 4 bases lay outside the gene matches. The chain's CDR3 is CASQTGSNEKLFF. The CDR3 bases are TGTGCCAGCCAGACAGGGAGTAATGAAAAACTGTTTTTT.

The chain recombines TRBV19 with TRBJ2-7; TRBD2 agrees at 7 bases. This CDR3 contains 15 residues. V was clipped by 4 bases and J by 4 bases; unmatched bases: 10. Germline V gene lookup returns CDR1 LNHDA and CDR2 SQIVND (reference sequence). DNA of the CDR3: TGTGCCAGTAGTAATGACGTGGGGGGGTTATACGAGCAGTACTTC. Its protein product is CASSNDVGGLYEQYF.

This chain uses TRBV28 with TRBJ2-7; 8 bases are a match to TRBD2. The CDR3 runs to 15 residues. V shed 4 bases, J shed 3 bases, and the junction held 8 bases outside the gene matches. The germline gives CDR1 MDHEN, CDR2 SYDVKM. The DNA of the CDR3 is TGTGCCAGCAGTTCCCTGGCCAGCGGGAGCTACGAGCAGTACTTC. This sequence encodes CASSSLASGSYEQYF.

Comment on this clone: At one of its ends the junction is not consistent with the germline gene, which may arise from a read error. The V call is TRBV28, the J call TRBJ2-7; 7 nucleotides agree with TRBD1. This CDR3 has 11 amino acids. Germline V gene sequence: CDR1 MDHEN, CDR2 SYDVKM. This CDR3 reads CASSSPGQWNF. The CDR3 DNA sequence: TGTGCCAGCAGTTCTCCGGGACAGTGGAACTTC. Combining the CDR3 with reference TRBV28 and TRBJ2-7 gives the whole variable domain DVKVTQSSRYLVKRTGEKVFLECVQDMDHENMFWYRQDPGLGLRLIYFSYDVKMKEKGDIPEGYSVSREKKERFSLILESASTNQTSMYLCASSSPGQWNFGPGTRLTVT.

This clone was counted a few times. The rearrangement links TRBV4-1 to TRBJ1-5, with TRBD1 identical over 7 bases. V lost 2 bases, J lost 2 bases, and 9 bases stayed unmatched. The CDR3 runs to 17 residues. Germline loops: CDR1 MGHRA, CDR2 YSYEKL. The CDR3 bases are TGCGCCAGCAGCCAATTAACAGGGGACCGCGGCAATCAGCCCCAGCATTTT. Protein product: CASSQLTGDRGNQPQHF.

The chain uses TRBV5-6 and TRBJ1-1, with D unresolved. The CDR3 length is 14 residues. Germline V gene sequence: CDR1 SGHDT, CDR2 YYEEEE. V was shortened by 4 bases and J by 1 base, with 11 bases between the two germline ends. CDR3 coding DNA: TGTGCCAGCAGCCTAAACTTCAAGAACACTGAAGCTTTCTTT. It translates to CASSLNFKNTEAFF.

The rearrangement uses TRBV6-5 and TRBJ2-7; TRBD1 agrees at 7 bases. The CDR3 extends over 13 amino acids. Germline assignment: CDR1 MNHEY and CDR2 SVGAGI. Germline trimming cut 8 bases from V and 5 bases from J; bases unmatched to any gene: 9. This CDR3 is CASQRGQVHEQYF. In DNA form, the CDR3 reads TGTGCCAGCCAAAGGGGGCAGGTCCACGAGCAGTACTTC.

The sample holds one count of this clone. V is TRBV27 and J is TRBJ2-7; TRBD2 might be the D (5 bases). The CDR3 covers 13 residues. Per germline, CDR1 MNHEY and CDR2 SMNVEV (reference sequence). V dropped 4 bases and J dropped 3 bases, with 10 bases sitting between them. The DNA of the CDR3 is TGTGCCAGCAGTTCGAACGGGGTCTACGAGCAGTACTTC. It specifies CASSSNGVYEQYF.

The gene calls are TRBV5-1 and TRBJ2-2; D is possibly TRBD2 (6 bases). This CDR3 region has 14 residues. V was cut by 1 base and J by 6 bases, with 10 bases left in between. The germline gives CDR1 SGHRS, CDR2 YFSETQ. For the CDR3, the DNA is TGCGCCAGCAGCTTGTTTGGGGAGGCCGGGGAGCTGTTTTTT. Encoded protein: CASSLFGEAGELFF.

A single count supports this clone. The genes are TRBV28 and TRBJ1-4; TRBD1 matches at 10 bases. V lost 6 bases to trimming and J lost 9 bases; unmatched junction nucleotides: 7. This CDR3 spans 14 amino acids. Looked up from germline, CDR1 is MDHEN and CDR2 is SYDVKM. This CDR3 is CASSRGQGRKKLFF. The CDR3, as DNA: TGTGCCAGCAGCCGGGGACAGGGGAGGAAAAAACTGTTTTTT. The full variable domain, its missing parts supplied by reference TRBV28 and TRBJ1-4, is DVKVTQSSRYLVKRTGEKVFLECVQDMDHENMFWYRQDPGLGLRLIYFSYDVKMKEKGDIPEGYSVSREKKERFSLILESASTNQTSMYLCASSRGQGRKKLFFGSGTQLSVL.

J is TRBJ1-2 and V is TRBV28; perhaps TRBD1 as D (5 bases). CDR1 is MDHEN and CDR2 is SYDVKM in the germline V gene. Trimming shortened V by 8 bases and J by 8 bases, and 18 bases separated the two germline ends. This CDR3 contains 13 residues. The CDR3 DNA reads TGTGCCAGCCACTCGGGGGTATCGGGGGGCTACACCTTC. Translation: CASHSGVSGGYTF.

The chain carries TRBV27 and TRBJ2-7, with TRBD1 matching over 7 bases. CDR3 length: 12 amino acids. Trimming removed 8 bases from V and 1 base from J; junction bases left unmatched: 2. The V gene's germline CDR1 is MNHEY and CDR2 SMNVEV (reference sequence). The CDR3 DNA sequence: TGTGCCAGCTCCAGGGGGTCCTACGAGCAGTACTTC. This translates into CASSRGSYEQYF.

This clone was detected only a few times. The chain employs TRBV18 and TRBJ2-2; 8 bases match TRBD2. This CDR3 spans 16 amino acids. After removal of 0 bases from V and 3 bases from J, the junction contained 3 bases not matched to a gene. The germline gives CDR1 KGHSH, CDR2 LQKENI. The DNA of the CDR3 is TGTGCCAGCTCACCACCTACTAGCGGACACACCGGGGAGCTGTTTTTT. Translation: CASSPPTSGHTGELFF. Looking up the rest from reference TRBV18 and TRBJ2-2 gives the full variable domain: NAGVMQNPRHLVRRRGQEARLRCSPMKGHSHVYWYRQLPEEGLKFMVYLQKENIIDESGMPKERFSAEFPKEGPSILRIQQVVRGDSAAYFCASSPPTSGHTGELFFGEGSRLTVL.

This clone was observed a handful of times. The gene calls are TRBV9 and TRBJ2-7, with 10 bases that match TRBD1. Losses at the gene ends were 2 bases for V and 0 bases for J; bases not matched to a gene: 2. CDR3 length: 15 residues. Germline V CDR1 and CDR2: SGDLS, YYNGEE. In DNA form, the CDR3 reads TGTGCCAGCAGCGTCGGACAGGGGGTCTCCTACGAGCAGTACTTC. The encoded protein is CASSVGQGVSYEQYF. Full variable domain (rest looked up from reference TRBV9 and TRBJ2-7): DSGVTQTPKHLITATGQRVTLRCSPRSGDLSVYWYQQSLDQGLQFLIQYYNGEERAKGNILERFSAQQFPDLHSELNLSSLELGDSALYFCASSVGQGVSYEQYFGPGTRLTVT.

The chain couples TRBV7-8 to TRBJ1-3, with 7 bases identical to TRBD1. The trim removed 5 bases at V and 3 bases at J, leaving 4 bases unmatched. The CDR3 has 14 residues. Germline CDR1 reads SGHVS; CDR2 reads FQNEAQ. CDR3 coding DNA: TGTGCCAGCAGCCCGGGGACAGTTGGAAACACCATATATTTT. Its protein is CASSPGTVGNTIYF.

The gene calls are TRBV5-6 and TRBJ2-6; D perhaps matches TRBD1 (6 bases). V lost 9 bases and J 2 bases, leaving 9 bases between the germline ends. This CDR3 has 13 residues. CDR1 is SGHDT, CDR2 YYEEEE, per germline. CDR3 amino acids: CATKGAGANVLTF. DNA of the CDR3: TGTGCCACTAAGGGGGCTGGGGCCAACGTCCTGACTTTC.